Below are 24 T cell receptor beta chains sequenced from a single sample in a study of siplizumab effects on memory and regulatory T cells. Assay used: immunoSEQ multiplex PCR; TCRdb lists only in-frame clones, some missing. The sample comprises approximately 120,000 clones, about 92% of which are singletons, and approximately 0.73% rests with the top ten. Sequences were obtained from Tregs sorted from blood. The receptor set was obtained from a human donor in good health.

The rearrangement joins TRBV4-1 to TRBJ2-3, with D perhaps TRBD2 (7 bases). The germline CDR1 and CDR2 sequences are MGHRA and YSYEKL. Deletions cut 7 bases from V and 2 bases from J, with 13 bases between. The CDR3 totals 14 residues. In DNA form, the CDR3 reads TGCGCCAGCACCCCAGCGGGACACACAGATACGCAGTATTTT. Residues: CASTPAGHTDTQYF.

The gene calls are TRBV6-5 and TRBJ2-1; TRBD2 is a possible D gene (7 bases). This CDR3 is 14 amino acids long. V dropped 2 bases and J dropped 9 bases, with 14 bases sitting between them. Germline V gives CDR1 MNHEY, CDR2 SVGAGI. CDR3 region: CASSYGGGAGEQFF. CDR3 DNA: TGTGCCAGCAGTTACGGAGGGGGGGCAGGTGAGCAGTTCTTC.

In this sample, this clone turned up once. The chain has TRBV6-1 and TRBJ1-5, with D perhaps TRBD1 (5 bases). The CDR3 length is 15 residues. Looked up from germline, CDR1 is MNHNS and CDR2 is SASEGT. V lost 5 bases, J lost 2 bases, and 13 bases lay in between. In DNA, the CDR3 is TGTGCCAGCAGTCAGATCTCCAGGGGCAATCAGCCCCAGCATTTT. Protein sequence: CASSQISRGNQPQHF.

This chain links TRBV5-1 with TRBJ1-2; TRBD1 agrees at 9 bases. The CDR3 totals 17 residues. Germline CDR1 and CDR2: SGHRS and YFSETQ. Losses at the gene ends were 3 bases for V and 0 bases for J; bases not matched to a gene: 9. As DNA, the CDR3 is TGCGCCAGCAGCTATAACAGGGGGCGCGGGTCTAACTATGGCTACACCTTC. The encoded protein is CASSYNRGRGSNYGYTF.

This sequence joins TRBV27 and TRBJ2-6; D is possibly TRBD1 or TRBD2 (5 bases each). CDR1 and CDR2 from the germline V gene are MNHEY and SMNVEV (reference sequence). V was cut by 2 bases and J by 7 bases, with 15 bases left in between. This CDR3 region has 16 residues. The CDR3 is CASSLRGQGIANVLTF. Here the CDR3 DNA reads TGTGCCAGCAGTTTAAGAGGGCAGGGTATAGCCAACGTCCTGACTTTC.

The CDR3 bases are TGTGCCAGCAGCATGAGCAGGGTTAACTATGGCTACACCTTC. It specifies CASSMSRVNYGYTF. The chain is built from TRBV7-2 and TRBJ1-2; perhaps TRBD1 as D (5 bases). The V gene lost 5 bases and the J gene lost 1 base, with 11 bases spanning the gap. This CDR3 comprises 14 residues. Germline CDR1 SGHTA, CDR2 FQGNSA.

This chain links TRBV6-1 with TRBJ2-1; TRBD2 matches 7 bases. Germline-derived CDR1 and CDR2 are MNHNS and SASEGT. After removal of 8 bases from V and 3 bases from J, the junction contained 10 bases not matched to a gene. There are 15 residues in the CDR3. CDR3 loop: CASSTSGVYYNEQFF. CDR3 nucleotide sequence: TGTGCCAGCTCGACCAGCGGGGTCTACTACAATGAGCAGTTCTTC.

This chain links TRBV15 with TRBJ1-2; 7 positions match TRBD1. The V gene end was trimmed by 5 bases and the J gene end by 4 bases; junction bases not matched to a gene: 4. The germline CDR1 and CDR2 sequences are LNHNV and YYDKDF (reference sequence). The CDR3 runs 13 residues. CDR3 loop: CATSLQGPYGYTF. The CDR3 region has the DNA TGTGCCACCAGCCTACAGGGGCCCTATGGCTACACCTTC. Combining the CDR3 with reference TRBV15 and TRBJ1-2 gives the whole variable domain DAMVIQNPRYQVTQFGKPVTLSCSQTLNHNVMYWYQQKSSQAPKLLFHYYDKDFNNEADTPDNFQSRRPNTSFCFLDIRSPGLGDTAMYLCATSLQGPYGYTFGSGTRLTVV.

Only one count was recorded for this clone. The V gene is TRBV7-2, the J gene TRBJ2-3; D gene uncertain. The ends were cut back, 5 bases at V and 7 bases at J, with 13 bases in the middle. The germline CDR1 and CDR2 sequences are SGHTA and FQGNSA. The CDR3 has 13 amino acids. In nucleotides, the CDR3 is TGTGCCAGCAGCCGCTTAACCGGAAATACGCAGTATTTT. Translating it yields CASSRLTGNTQYF.

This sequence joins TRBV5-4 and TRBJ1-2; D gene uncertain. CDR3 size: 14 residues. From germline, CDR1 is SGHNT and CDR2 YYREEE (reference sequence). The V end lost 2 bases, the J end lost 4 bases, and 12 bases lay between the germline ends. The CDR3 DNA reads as TGTGCCAGCAGCTTCGGGCCGGACGGCTATGGCTACACCTTC. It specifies CASSFGPDGYGYTF. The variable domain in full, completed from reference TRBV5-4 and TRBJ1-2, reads ETGVTQSPTHLIKTRGQQVTLRCSSQSGHNTVSWYQQALGQGPQFIFQYYREEENGRGNFPPRFSGLQFPNYSSELNVNALELDDSALYLCASSFGPDGYGYTFGSGTRLTVV.

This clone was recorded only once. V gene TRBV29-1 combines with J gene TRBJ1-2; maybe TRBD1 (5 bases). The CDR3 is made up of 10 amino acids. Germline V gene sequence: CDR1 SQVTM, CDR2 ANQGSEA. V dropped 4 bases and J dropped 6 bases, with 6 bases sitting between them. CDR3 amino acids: CSVAGNGYTF. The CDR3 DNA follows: TGCAGCGTTGCAGGGAATGGCTACACCTTC.

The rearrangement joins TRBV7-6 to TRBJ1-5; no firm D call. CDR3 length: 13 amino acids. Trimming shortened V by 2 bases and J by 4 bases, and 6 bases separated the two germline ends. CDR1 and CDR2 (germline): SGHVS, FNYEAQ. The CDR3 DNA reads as TGTGCCAGCAGCTTAATGGGGAATCAGCCCCAGCATTTT. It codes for CASSLMGNQPQHF.

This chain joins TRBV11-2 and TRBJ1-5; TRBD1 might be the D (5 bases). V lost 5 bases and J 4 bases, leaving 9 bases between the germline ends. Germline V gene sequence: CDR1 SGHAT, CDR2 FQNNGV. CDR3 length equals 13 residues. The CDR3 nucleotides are TGTGCCAGCAGCACGCAGGGAAATCAGCCCCAGCATTTT. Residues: CASSTQGNQPQHF. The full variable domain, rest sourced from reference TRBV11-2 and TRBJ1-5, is EAGVAQSPRYKIIEKRQSVAFWCNPISGHATLYWYQQILGQGPKLLIQFQNNGVVDDSQLPKDRFSAERLKGVDSTLKIQPAKLEDSAVYLCASSTQGNQPQHFGDGTRLSIL.

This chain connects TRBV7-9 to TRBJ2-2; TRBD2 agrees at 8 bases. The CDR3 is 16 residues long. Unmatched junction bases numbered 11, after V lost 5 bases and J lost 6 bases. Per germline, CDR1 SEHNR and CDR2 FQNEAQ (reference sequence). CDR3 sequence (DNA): TGTGCCAGCAGCCCCAGCGGGAGCCCCCTCTCCGGGGAGCTGTTTTTT. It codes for CASSPSGSPLSGELFF.

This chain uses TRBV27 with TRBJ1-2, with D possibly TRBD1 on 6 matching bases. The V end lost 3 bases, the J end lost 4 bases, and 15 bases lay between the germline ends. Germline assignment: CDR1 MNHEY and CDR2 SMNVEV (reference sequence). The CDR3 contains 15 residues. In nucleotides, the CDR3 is TGTGCCAGCAGTTTGGCAGGGGAAAGTCTCTATGGCTACACCTTC. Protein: CASSLAGESLYGYTF.

CDR3: CKDGTNYGYTF. The CDR3 DNA follows: TGTAAGGACGGAACTAACTATGGCTACACCTTC. The chain joins TRBV7-9 to TRBJ1-2, with no clear D. The germline gives CDR1 SEHNR, CDR2 FQNEAQ (reference sequence). CDR3 length: 11 residues.

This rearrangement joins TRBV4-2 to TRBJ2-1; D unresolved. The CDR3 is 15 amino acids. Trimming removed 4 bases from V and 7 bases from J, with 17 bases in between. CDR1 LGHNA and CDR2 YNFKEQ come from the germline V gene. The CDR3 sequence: CASSRRTTPGNEQFF. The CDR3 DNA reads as TGTGCCAGCAGCCGTCGAACAACCCCTGGGAATGAGCAGTTCTTC.

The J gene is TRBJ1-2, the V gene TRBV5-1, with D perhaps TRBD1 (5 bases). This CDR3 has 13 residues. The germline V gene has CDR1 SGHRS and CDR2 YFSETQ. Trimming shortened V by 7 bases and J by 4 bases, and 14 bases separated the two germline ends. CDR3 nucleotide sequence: TGCGCCAGCGCCGTCGCCGGGGCCTATGGCTACACCTTC. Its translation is CASAVAGAYGYTF. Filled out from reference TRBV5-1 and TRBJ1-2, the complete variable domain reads KAGVTQTPRYLIKTRGQQVTLSCSPISGHRSVSWYQQTPGQGLQFLFEYFSETQRNKGNFPGRFSGRQFSNSRSEMNVSTLELGDSALYLCASAVAGAYGYTFGSGTRLTVV.

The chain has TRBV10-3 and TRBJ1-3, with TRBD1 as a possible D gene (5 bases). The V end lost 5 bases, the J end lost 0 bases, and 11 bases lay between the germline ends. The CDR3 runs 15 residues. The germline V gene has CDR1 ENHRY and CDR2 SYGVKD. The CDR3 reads CAISSSGYSGNTIYF. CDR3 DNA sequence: TGTGCCATCAGTTCTTCAGGGTACTCTGGAAACACCATATATTTT.

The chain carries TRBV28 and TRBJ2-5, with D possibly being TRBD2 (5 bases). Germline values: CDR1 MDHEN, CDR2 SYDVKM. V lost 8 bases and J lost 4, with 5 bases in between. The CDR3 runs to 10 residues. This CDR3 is CASGGETQYF. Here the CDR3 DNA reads TGTGCCAGCGGAGGAGAGACCCAGTACTTC.

Here the CDR3 reads CASRGQGPYGYTF. The CDR3 nucleotides are TGTGCCAGCAGAGGACAGGGTCCCTATGGCTACACCTTC. The rearrangement links TRBV2 to TRBJ1-2; 8 nucleotides align to TRBD1. CDR1 is SNHLY and CDR2 is FYNNEI in the germline V gene. This CDR3 is 13 amino acids long. V was clipped by 6 bases and J by 4 bases; unmatched bases: 4.

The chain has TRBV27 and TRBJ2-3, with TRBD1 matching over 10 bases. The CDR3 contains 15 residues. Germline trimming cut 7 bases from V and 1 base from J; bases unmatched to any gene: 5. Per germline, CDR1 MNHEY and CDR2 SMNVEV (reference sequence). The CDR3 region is CASTPGQGRTDTQYF. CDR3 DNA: TGTGCCAGCACCCCGGGACAGGGGCGCACAGATACGCAGTATTTT.

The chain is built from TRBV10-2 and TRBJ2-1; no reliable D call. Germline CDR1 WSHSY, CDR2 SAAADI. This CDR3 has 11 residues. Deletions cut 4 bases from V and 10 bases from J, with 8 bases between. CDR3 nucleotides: TGCGCCAGCAGTGGACTTACCGAGCAGTTCTTC. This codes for CASSGLTEQFF.

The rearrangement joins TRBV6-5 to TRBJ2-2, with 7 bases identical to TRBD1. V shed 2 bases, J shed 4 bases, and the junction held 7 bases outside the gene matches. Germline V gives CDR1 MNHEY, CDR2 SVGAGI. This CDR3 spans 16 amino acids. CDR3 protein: CASSYGDRDSTGELFF. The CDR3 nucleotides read TGTGCCAGCAGTTACGGCGACAGGGATAGCACCGGGGAGCTGTTTTTT.